These 9 T cell receptor beta chains came from one sample sequenced in a study of blood T cell repertoires in COVID-19. Method: immunoSEQ multiplex PCR; TCRdb's copy keeps in-frame clones and lacks some. The sample holds tens of thousands of clones; roughly 84% are singletons and the top ten take roughly 1.5%. The specimen sequenced was peripheral blood. The receptors were gathered from a man in his forties or fifties with acute or convalescent COVID-19.

This clone was seen just once. The rearrangement joins TRBV30 to TRBJ1-5, with TRBD1 matching 7 bases. CDR1 is GTSNPN, CDR2 SVGIG, per germline (reference sequence). The CDR3 contains 14 residues. After removal of 5 bases from V and 4 bases from J, the junction contained 8 bases not matched to a gene. CDR3 nucleotides: TGTGCCTGGTCTCCGGGACAGTATAATCAGCCCCAGCATTTT. It codes for CAWSPGQYNQPQHF. The full variable domain, rest sourced from reference TRBV30 and TRBJ1-5, is SQTIHQWPATLVQPVGSPLSLECTVEGTSNPNLYWYRQAAGRGLQLLFYSVGIGQISSEVPQNLSASRPQDRQFILSSKKLLLSDSGFYLCAWSPGQYNQPQHFGDGTRLSIL.

The chain links TRBV24-1 to TRBJ2-1, with TRBD2 matching 11 bases. This CDR3 contains 16 residues. Germline CDR1 KGHDR, CDR2 SFDVKD. The V gene end was trimmed by 4 bases and the J gene end by 7 bases; junction bases not matched to a gene: 8. The CDR3 loop is CATSDPGTSGANEQFF. The CDR3 DNA sequence: TGTGCCACCAGTGACCCTGGGACTAGCGGAGCGAATGAGCAGTTCTTC.

This clone was observed a handful of times. The V and J genes are TRBV28 and TRBJ1-3; weak D call: TRBD1 (6 bases). Germline-derived CDR1 and CDR2 are MDHEN and SYDVKM. Trimming pared 6 bases from V and 1 base from J, leaving 10 bases between. The CDR3 is 14 amino acids. The CDR3 DNA is TGTGCCAGCAGCCCTGGACAGTCTGGAAACACCATATATTTT. It yields the protein CASSPGQSGNTIYF. Full variable domain (rest looked up from reference TRBV28 and TRBJ1-3): DVKVTQSSRYLVKRTGEKVFLECVQDMDHENMFWYRQDPGLGLRLIYFSYDVKMKEKGDIPEGYSVSREKKERFSLILESASTNQTSMYLCASSPGQSGNTIYFGEGSWLTVV.

The gene calls are TRBV5-6 and TRBJ1-6; 8 bases line up with TRBD1. The CDR3 is 16 residues long. Germline V gives CDR1 SGHDT, CDR2 YYEEEE. V shed 1 base and J 6 bases; nucleotides not matched to a gene: 6. CDR3 in DNA: TGTGCCAGCAGCTTGAGAGGACAGGGCTCTAATTCACCCCTCCACTTT. This encodes CASSLRGQGSNSPLHF.

V usage is TRBV5-4 and J usage is TRBJ2-3; TRBD1 matches at 7 bases. The CDR3 runs to 13 residues. Germline V lookup: CDR1 SGHNT, CDR2 YYREEE (reference sequence). The trim removed 4 bases at V and 4 bases at J, leaving 3 bases unmatched. As DNA, the CDR3 is TGTGCCAGCAGCCCCGGACAGGCAGATACGCAGTATTTT. Protein product: CASSPGQADTQYF.

CDR3 loop: CASKVGQGLGETQYF. The DNA for the CDR3 is TGTGCCAGCAAAGTGGGACAGGGACTGGGAGAGACCCAGTACTTC. The chain couples TRBV27 to TRBJ2-5; 9 bases fit TRBD1. The V gene end was trimmed by 7 bases and the J gene end by 4 bases; junction bases not matched to a gene: 10. Germline V lookup: CDR1 MNHEY, CDR2 SMNVEV (reference sequence). The CDR3 spans 15 residues.

V gene TRBV5-1 combines with J gene TRBJ2-7; 9 nucleotides match TRBD1. Germline CDR1 reads SGHRS; CDR2 reads YFSETQ. The CDR3 spans 15 residues. After removal of 6 bases from V and 5 bases from J, the junction contained 12 bases not matched to a gene. Here the CDR3 reads CASNFEGQGFHEQYF. CDR3 DNA: TGCGCCAGCAACTTCGAGGGACAGGGCTTCCACGAGCAGTACTTC.

The genes are TRBV5-1 and TRBJ2-1; the D gene is possibly TRBD1 (6 bases). The CDR3 spans 14 residues. From germline, CDR1 is SGHRS and CDR2 YFSETQ. V gave up 4 bases and J gave up 8 bases, with 16 bases separating them. CDR3 sequence (DNA): TGCGCCAGCAGCCGTACAACGACAGGTTATGAGCAGTTCTTC. It codes for CASSRTTTGYEQFF.

This chain connects TRBV10-1 to TRBJ2-1, with TRBD2 matching over 16 bases. The CDR3 loop spans 15 amino acids. The trim removed 4 bases at V and 9 bases at J, leaving 3 bases unmatched. Germline lookup yields CDR1 WNHNN and CDR2 SYGVQD (reference sequence). The chain's CDR3 is CASSGGTSGRVEQFF. DNA of the CDR3: TGCGCCAGCAGTGGTGGGACTAGCGGGAGGGTTGAGCAGTTCTTC.